These 6 T cell receptor beta chains originate from one sample sequenced in a study of OX40 agonist ivuxolimab in advanced cancers. Profiled with immunoSEQ multiplex PCR; TCRdb holds only in-frame clones, not every one. The sample carries 90,000 to 100,000 clones, approximately 90% recorded once. The sequencing here drew on CD4+ or CD8+ T cells sorted from blood, taken in a trial of the OX40 agonist ivuxolimab. The receptors shown here come from an adult with an advanced solid tumor such as melanoma, head and neck, liver or kidney cancer.

This rearrangement joins TRBV5-6 to TRBJ2-7; possible D gene TRBD2, 5 bases. The V end was cut by 2 bases, the J end by 1 base, with 13 bases between. Germline CDR1 reads SGHDT; CDR2 reads YYEEEE. The CDR3 loop spans 15 amino acids. The CDR3 DNA reads TGTGCCAGCAGCTTCCGGGGTCTTTTTTCCTACGAGCAGTACTTC. Translated: CASSFRGLFSYEQYF. Supplemented by reference TRBV5-6 and TRBJ2-7, the full variable domain reads DAGVTQSPTHLIKTRGQQVTLRCSPKSGHDTVSWYQQALGQGPQFIFQYYEEEERQRGNFPDRFSGHQFPNYSSELNVNALLLGDSALYLCASSFRGLFSYEQYFGPGTRLTVT.

The chain carries TRBV5-5 and TRBJ2-5, with D perhaps TRBD1 (5 bases). Trimming left V 7 bases short and J 3 bases short, with 10 bases between. The germline V gene encodes CDR1 SGHKS and CDR2 YYEKEE (reference sequence). This CDR3 spans 12 amino acids. This chain's CDR3 is CASRRVEETQYF. DNA of the CDR3: TGTGCCAGCCGCAGGGTTGAAGAGACCCAGTACTTC.

The chain uses TRBV7-2 and TRBJ2-1; a weak D match, TRBD2 (5 bases). Trimming took 1 base from V and 5 from J, leaving 9 bases between them. CDR1 is SGHTA, CDR2 FQGNSA, per germline. The CDR3 contains 14 residues. The CDR3 region is CASSLVLANNEQFF. In nucleotides, the CDR3 is TGTGCCAGCAGCTTAGTGCTAGCAAACAATGAGCAGTTCTTC.

This clone was observed a handful of times. The gene calls are TRBV19 and TRBJ1-3; possible D gene TRBD1, 5 bases. CDR1 is LNHDA and CDR2 is SQIVND in the germline V gene (reference sequence). This CDR3 region has 16 residues. V lost 7 bases to trimming and J lost 0 bases, with 16 bases between them. CDR3: CASNNEGLPSGNTIYF. In nucleotides, the CDR3 is TGTGCCAGTAACAATGAGGGACTACCCTCTGGAAACACCATATATTTT. The full variable domain, rest sourced from reference TRBV19 and TRBJ1-3, is DGGITQSPKYLFRKEGQNVTLSCEQNLNHDAMYWYRQDPGQGLRLIYYSQIVNDFQKGDIAEGYSVSREKKESFPLTVTSAQKNPTAFYLCASNNEGLPSGNTIYFGEGSWLTVV.

V gene TRBV5-4 combines with J gene TRBJ2-2, with D hard to call. The V end was cut by 5 bases, the J end by 2 bases, with 7 bases between. Germline CDR1 and CDR2: SGHNT and YYREEE (reference sequence). The CDR3 consists of 13 residues. CDR3 sequence (DNA): TGTGCCAGCAGGTTTGGAAACACCGGGGAGCTGTTTTTT. As protein: CASRFGNTGELFF. Full variable domain (remainder filled in from reference TRBV5-4 and TRBJ2-2): ETGVTQSPTHLIKTRGQQVTLRCSSQSGHNTVSWYQQALGQGPQFIFQYYREEENGRGNFPPRFSGLQFPNYSSELNVNALELDDSALYLCASRFGNTGELFFGEGSRLTVL.

The genes are TRBV7-3 and TRBJ2-7, with 7 positions matching TRBD2. J was trimmed by 3 bases and V by 1 base; bases with no gene match: 12. The CDR3 is 17 residues long. The germline CDR1 and CDR2 sequences are SGHTA and FQGTGA. This CDR3 is CASSLIPSRGLNYEQYF. The CDR3 nucleotides read TGTGCCAGCAGCTTAATTCCGTCGCGGGGGTTAAACTACGAGCAGTACTTC.